These T cell receptor beta chains were read from a single sample in a study of sequential checkpoint blockade in melanoma. This table comes from immunoSEQ multiplex PCR, and its TCRdb copy is limited to in-frame clones, with some not included. The profile shows 5,200 or so clones, 70% to 80% of them singletons. This specimen was CD8+ T cells sorted from blood (inferred from file names), taken from a patient given nivolumab and ipilimumab in sequence. The source is a human donor with melanoma. The CDR3 runs from the conserved cysteine through the conserved F or W. A D gene is named only where the DNA matches it firmly. Size is omitted from some rows. Given values are once, few, many or a class for expanded clones.

.	TRBV7-9	TRBJ2-1	.	TGTGCCAGCAGCTTAGGGAGGGGGGGCCACAATGAGCAGTTCTTC	CASSLGRGGHNEQFF
.	TRBV19	TRBJ1-1	TRBD1	TGTGCCAGTAGTACGTTTGGGACAGGGTACACTGAAGCTTTCTTT	CASSTFGTGYTEAFF
.	TRBV27	TRBJ1-5	.	TGTGCCAGCAGTTTACAAAGGGTAGGGGGAAGCAATCAGCCCCAGCATTTT	CASSLQRVGGSNQPQHF
.	TRBV28	TRBJ2-1	TRBD2	TGTGCCAGCAGTTTAGTCCTAGCGGGGGGGCACTACAATGAGCAGTTCTTC	CASSLVLAGGHYNEQFF
.	TRBV29-1	TRBJ1-6	TRBD1	TGCAGCGTTGAGACAGACAGGGGGCCTTCACCCCTCCACTTT	CSVETDRGPSPLHF
.	TRBV28	TRBJ2-7	.	TGTGCCAGCAGAGAGCCTGGCTCCTACGAGCAGTACTTC	CASREPGSYEQYF
once	TRBV11-2	TRBJ2-7	TRBD1	TGTGCCAGCAGCTTAGGGATACAGGGGGCCTACGAGCAGTACTTC	CASSLGIQGAYEQYF
.	TRBV13	TRBJ2-7	TRBD2	TGTGCCAGCAGCTTCGGAGCGGGGGGGCTTGTCCCCAACGAGCAGTACTTC	CASSFGAGGLVPNEQYF
.	TRBV6-5	TRBJ2-3	.	TGTGCCAGCGGCGGCGCCTCTGCAGATACGCAGTATTTT	CASGGASADTQYF
.	TRBV2	TRBJ1-1	TRBD1	TGTGCCAGCACCCATCCCCGACAGGGGGTGAACACTGAAGCTTTCTTT	CASTHPRQGVNTEAFF
.	TRBV5-6	TRBJ1-2	.	TGTGCCAGCAGCTTGGGTCTGGACAGCTATGGCTACACCTTC	CASSLGLDSYGYTF
.	TRBV28	TRBJ1-5	.	TGTGCCAGCAGTCCCCGGCAGGGATTAAGCAATCAGCCCCAGCATTTT	CASSPRQGLSNQPQHF
.	TRBV7-9	TRBJ2-5	TRBD1	TGTGCCAGCAGCCCGGGGACAGGAGAAGAGACCCAGTACTTC	CASSPGTGEETQYF
few	TRBV30	TRBJ2-7	.	TGTGCCTGGAGTGTCGGCAGGGACGAGCAGTACTTC	CAWSVGRDEQYF
.	TRBV19	TRBJ1-2	TRBD1	TGTGCCAGTAGCCACCGGGACAGTTACTATGGCTACACCTTC	CASSHRDSYYGYTF
.	TRBV9	TRBJ2-1	.	TGTGCCAGCAGCGTAGTGGAGGATGTCCCGTTCTTC	CASSVVEDVPFF
.	TRBV20-1	TRBJ2-7	.	TGCAGTGCTAGTCCCCTCTACGAGCAGTACTTC	CSASPLYEQYF
few	TRBV28	TRBJ1-5	.	TGTGCCAGCAGTCGAACTACTACCAATCAGCCCCAGCATTTT	CASSRTTTNQPQHF
.	TRBV10-3	TRBJ2-1	TRBD2	TGTGCCATCAGTGAGTCGGAGCCGGGAGGTGAGCAGTTCTTC	CAISESEPGGEQFF
.	TRBV9	TRBJ2-1	.	TGTGCCAGCAGCCCCTTTCCTAACAATGAGCAGTTCTTC	CASSPFPNNEQFF
medium-sized	TRBV2	TRBJ2-7	.	TGTGCCAGCACCGAAGGCCACAGCGGATACGAGCAGTACTTC	CASTEGHSGYEQYF
.	TRBV11-3	TRBJ1-5	.	TGTGCCAGCAAGGGGGAAAGCAATCAGCCCCAGCATTTT	CASKGESNQPQHF
.	TRBV9	TRBJ2-3	TRBD2	TGTGCCAGCAGCCCATTAGCGGGGGGCCCCAGCACAGATACGCAGTATTTT	CASSPLAGGPSTDTQYF
.	TRBV7-6	TRBJ1-5	TRBD1	TGTGCCAGCAGCTTCCGACAATCCCAACCAGCAGGACAGGGGGACTATCAGCCCCAGCATTTT	CASSFRQSQPAGQGDYQPQHF
.	TRBV29-1	TRBJ1-1	.	TGCAGCGTTGACAGGGAAACTGAAGCTTTCTTT	CSVDRETEAFF
.	TRBV6-5	TRBJ2-7	TRBD1	TGTGCCAGCAGAATCGACAGGGGCCCTCTTGGCGAGCAGTACTTC	CASRIDRGPLGEQYF
.	TRBV10-2	TRBJ1-2	TRBD1	TGCGCCAGCAGGGATGATGACAGGGGAGGTGGCTACACCTTC	CASRDDDRGGGYTF
.	TRBV6-6	TRBJ1-6	.	TGTGCCAGCGGCAAACAGGGAATGTATAATTCACCCCTCCACTTT	CASGKQGMYNSPLHF
.	TRBV5-8	TRBJ2-1	TRBD1	TGTGCCAGCAGCTCCCTGGGGCGGACCGGGACAGGGGACAATGAGCAGTTCTTC	CASSSLGRTGTGDNEQFF
.	TRBV13	TRBJ2-2	.	TGTGCCGGAGGGTCTCCGGCCGGGGAGCTGTTTTTT	CAGGSPAGELFF
.	TRBV30	TRBJ2-2	.	TGTGCCTGGAGTGTACGGTATACCGGGGAGCTGTTTTTT	CAWSVRYTGELFF
few	TRBV7-9	TRBJ2-1	.	TGTGCCAGTCAGGGGCAGGGCTCCTACAATGAGCAGTTCTTC	CASQGQGSYNEQFF
.	TRBV27	TRBJ2-1	TRBD1	TGTGCCAGCTCCACGGGACAGGGTACCCTCTTC	CASSTGQGTLF
.	TRBV28	TRBJ2-1	.	TGTGCCAGCAGTCAGGGCTTCAATGAGCAGTTCTTC	CASSQGFNEQFF
.	TRBV29-1	TRBJ1-2	.	TGCAGCGTTGATCCAGGGGGCTACACCTTC	CSVDPGGYTF
few	TRBV19	TRBJ1-1	TRBD1	TGTGCCAGTAAGCTCCGGGACAGGTGGGATGAAGCTTTCTTT	CASKLRDRWDEAFF
.	TRBV9	TRBJ1-2	.	TGTGCCAGCAGTACAGGGCATGGCTACACCTTC	CASSTGHGYTF
.	TRBV29-1	TRBJ1-1	.	TGCAGCGGCGAACACCGACAGGTTAACACTGAAGCTTTCTTT	CSGEHRQVNTEAFF
.	TRBV6-4	TRBJ1-2	.	TGTGCCAGCAGTGCTTGGGTAGGGGATGGCTACACCTTC	CASSAWVGDGYTF
.	TRBV2	TRBJ2-7	.	TGTGCCAGCAGTGAAGCGCTTCGGGGGAGATACGAGCAGTACTTC	CASSEALRGRYEQYF
.	TRBV19	TRBJ1-2	.	TGTGCCAGTAGGTCAGGGGTTCATCTCTATGGCTACACCTTC	CASRSGVHLYGYTF
.	TRBV27	TRBJ2-1	TRBD2	TGTGCCAGCAGTCTAAAGGGACTAGCGGGGGGGCTTAAGTACAATGAGCAGTTCTTC	CASSLKGLAGGLKYNEQFF
.	TRBV5-1	TRBJ2-5	TRBD1	TGCGCCAGCAGCGAGACAGGGGCTCGCCAAGAGACCCAGTACTTC	CASSETGARQETQYF
.	TRBV27	TRBJ2-1	TRBD1	TGTGCCAGCAGTTTAGGGACAGGGGGCAATGAGCAGTTCTTC	CASSLGTGGNEQFF
.	TRBV4-3	TRBJ1-5	.	TGCGCCAGCAGCCAAGATCGTGGGCCTCAGCCCCAGCATTTT	CASSQDRGPQPQHF
few	TRBV18	TRBJ1-5	TRBD1	TGTGCCAGCTCACCAAAGGACAGGGGTCGTCAGCCCCAGCATTTT	CASSPKDRGRQPQHF
.	TRBV5-4	TRBJ2-1	.	TGTGCCAGCAGCTTGGTGGCAGGGCCCTACAATGAGCAGTTCTTC	CASSLVAGPYNEQFF
.	TRBV7-9	TRBJ2-1	TRBD2	TGTGCCAGCAGTCGGGGGGACAATGAGCAGTTCTTC	CASSRGDNEQFF
once	TRBV5-4	TRBJ2-7	TRBD1	TGTGCCAGCAGCTTCGGGACAGGGATGTCCTACGAGCAGTACTTC	CASSFGTGMSYEQYF
.	TRBV27	TRBJ2-7	TRBD1	TGTGCCAGCCGTGCCGGGACAGGGGGCTATGAGCAGTACTTC	CASRAGTGGYEQYF
.	TRBV7-9	TRBJ2-7	.	TGTGCCAGCAGCCAACGGGCAGGTTGGGGCGAGCAGTACTTC	CASSQRAGWGEQYF
.	TRBV2	TRBJ1-2	.	TGTGCCAGCAGTGAAAGGTATCTACGCGGTGGCTACACCTTC	CASSERYLRGGYTF
.	TRBV29-1	TRBJ2-7	.	TGCAGCGTTGAAGAGACAGAGCCCTACGAGCAGTACTTC	CSVEETEPYEQYF
.	TRBV9	TRBJ2-3	TRBD2	TGTGCCAGCAGCCCTATGGGGGGGTTTGATACGCAGTATTTT	CASSPMGGFDTQYF
few	TRBV19	TRBJ1-1	.	TGTGCCAGTAGATGGCACGCAAACACTGAAGCTTTCTTT	CASRWHANTEAFF
once	TRBV25-1	TRBJ1-1	.	TGTGCCAGCAGTGAATGGAAGACGGGGTACACTGAAGCTTTCTTT	CASSEWKTGYTEAFF
.	TRBV27	TRBJ2-7	TRBD1	TGTGCCAGCAGTTCCACAGGGGGCGATTTGTTCTACGAGCAGTACTTC	CASSSTGGDLFYEQYF
few	TRBV27	TRBJ2-1	.	TGTGCCAGCAGTTTATACAGTCTGGCCGCAGGGGTTTCGGATGAGCAGTTCTTC	CASSLYSLAAGVSDEQFF
.	TRBV27	TRBJ2-1	TRBD2	TGTGCCAGCAGGACGGGGGGGCTTTACAATGAGCAGTTCTTC	CASRTGGLYNEQFF